The entry below gives a single T cell receptor (beta chain) sequence along with its context. Its target is unknown. All of the donors were Caucasians in good health. V lost 4 bases and J 10 bases, leaving 16 bases between the germline ends. The germline CDR1 and CDR2 sequences are SGHRS and YFSETQ. The CDR3 sequence is 13 residues long. This sample was included in a study of identical twins. Study-level points and caveats: In beta out-of-frame sequences, the excess sharing between twins was weaker.

Addition of a universal primer site occurred through template switching, and cDNA carried unique molecular identifiers. MiXCR, run by TCRdb on the 5' RACE reads, gives a single entry per CDR3 protein. Of roughly 350,000 distinct CDR3 sequences listed, approximately 9.1% are singletons. The sequencing sample was made of naive T cells sorted from blood. The chain is built from TRBV5-1 and TRBJ2-3; D is undetermined. The TCR originated in a woman between 45 and 60 years old in good health. The CDR3 loop is CASSPAIQPAQYF. DNA of the CDR3: TGCGCCAGCAGCCCTGCAATACAGCCGGCGCAGTATTTT. The variable domain in full, completed from reference TRBV5-1 and TRBJ2-3, reads KAGVTQTPRYLIKTRGQQVTLSCSPISGHRSVSWYQQTPGQGLQFLFEYFSETQRNKGNFPGRFSGRQFSNSRSEMNVSTLELGDSALYLCASSPAIQPAQYFGPGTRLTVL.